Following are 28 T cell receptor beta chains from one sample sequenced in a study of shared T cell receptors in the human thymus (dated by TCRdb to 2020 to 2023). Libraries were built with the immunoSEQ multiplex PCR assay. TCRdb's version of the immuneACCESS table is confined to in-frame rearrangements and falls short of the full clone set. An unresolved V gene accounts for under half of the shortfall where checked; the remainder is of unknown origin. A total of some 760,000 clones appear in this sample, approximately 83% of them only once. The ten top clones hold roughly 0.01% of the sample. Another study also made use of these data, one on human thymus T cells.

The sequenced material came from thymocytes. Every receptor here comes from a girl under three years old with a congenital heart defect. Donor details come from another sample of the same person, matched by shared clones.

V gene TRBV6-1 combines with J gene TRBJ1-2, with no clear D. CDR1 MNHNS and CDR2 SASEGT come from the germline V gene. This CDR3 comprises 13 residues. V lost 6 bases and J lost 3, with 11 bases in between. The CDR3 DNA reads TGTGCCAGCAGCAATAAGCGGTACTATGGCTACACCTTC. It yields the protein CASSNKRYYGYTF.

This clone was detected only a few times. This chain links TRBV6-1 with TRBJ1-5; D perhaps matches TRBD1 (6 bases). There are 13 residues in the CDR3. The V gene's germline CDR1 is MNHNS and CDR2 SASEGT. Trimming took off 4 bases at V and 6 bases at J, with 10 bases between the two ends. The CDR3 DNA is TGTGCCAGCAGTGGCAGGGGCTCTCAGCCCCAGCATTTT. This encodes CASSGRGSQPQHF.

The rearrangement uses TRBV5-1 and TRBJ1-2; TRBD1 agrees at 9 bases. Germline V gene data show CDR1 as SGHRS and CDR2 as YFSETQ. This CDR3 has 16 amino acids. The V and J ends lost 0 bases and 4 bases, in that order; junction bases with no gene match: 7. CDR3 DNA sequence: TGCGCCAGCAGCTTGGCACAATTGACAGGGGGCTATGGCTACACCTTC. Translated: CASSLAQLTGGYGYTF.

The chain has TRBV5-6 and TRBJ1-2, with D possibly being TRBD1 (6 bases). V gave up 4 bases and J gave up 10 bases, with 17 bases separating them. The CDR3 is made up of 13 amino acids. Germline loops: CDR1 SGHDT, CDR2 YYEEEE. CDR3 sequence (DNA): TGTGCCAGCAGCCCGGGGACATTCGCGTCCTACACCTTC. Translating it yields CASSPGTFASYTF.

The chain couples TRBV28 to TRBJ2-7; the D gene is possibly TRBD2 (6 bases). Germline V gene lookup returns CDR1 MDHEN and CDR2 SYDVKM. The CDR3 totals 12 residues. The V end was cut by 5 bases, the J end by 7 bases, with 12 bases between. The CDR3 loop is CASSPRAGEQYF. The CDR3 coding sequence is TGTGCCAGCAGTCCCCGGGCGGGAGAGCAGTACTTC.

This sequence joins TRBV6-5 and TRBJ1-2; D not certain. V was pared by 0 bases and J by 6 bases, with 11 bases between. Germline V CDR1 and CDR2: MNHEY, SVGAGI. This CDR3 has 14 amino acids. The CDR3 loop reads CASSYSSGRHGYTF. The CDR3 DNA follows: TGTGCCAGCAGTTACTCGTCCGGGAGACATGGCTACACCTTC.

Only a few counts were recorded for this clone. The gene calls are TRBV30 and TRBJ1-5; D gene ambiguous. Trimming took 2 bases from V and 0 from J, leaving 8 bases between them. There are 14 residues in the CDR3. Germline V CDR1 and CDR2: GTSNPN, SVGIG (reference sequence). The CDR3 loop is CAWSSRDSNQPQHF. In nucleotides, the CDR3 is TGTGCCTGGAGTTCCCGGGATAGCAATCAGCCCCAGCATTTT.

CDR3 in amino acids: CASTTAGQLNTEAFF. CDR3 coding DNA: TGTGCCAGCACCACCGCCGGACAGTTGAACACTGAAGCTTTCTTT. The chain recombines TRBV27 with TRBJ1-1; tentatively, D is TRBD1 (6 bases). The length of the CDR3 is 15 residues. Per germline, CDR1 MNHEY and CDR2 SMNVEV (reference sequence). V dropped 7 bases and J dropped 0 bases, with 15 bases sitting between them.

J is TRBJ1-5 and V is TRBV11-2; D is perhaps TRBD1 (5 bases). CDR1 is SGHAT and CDR2 is FQNNGV in the germline V gene. The V end lost 2 bases, the J end lost 7 bases, and 15 bases lay between the germline ends. The CDR3 covers 15 residues. CDR3 in amino acids: CASSLSGWRGQPQHF. As DNA, the CDR3 is TGTGCCAGCAGCTTAAGTGGGTGGAGGGGCCAGCCCCAGCATTTT.

Regarding this clone: At one end the junction does not follow the germline gene, possibly because of a read error. The identical CDR3 is also encoded by other nucleotide sequences in the sample. The V gene is TRBV5-1, the J gene TRBJ1-6; D is uncertain. The CDR3 contains 16 residues. In germline, CDR1 is SGHRS, CDR2 YFSETQ. DNA for the CDR3: TGCGCCAGCAGGGGCATTACAAGCTCCTATAATTCCCCCCTCCACTTT. It is translated as CASRGITSSYNSPLHF. Looking up the rest from reference TRBV5-1 and TRBJ1-6 gives the full variable domain: KAGVTQTPRYLIKTRGQQVTLSCSPISGHRSVSWYQQTPGQGLQFLFEYFSETQRNKGNFPGRFSGRQFSNSRSEMNVSTLELGDSALYLCASRGITSSYNSPLHFGNGTRLTVT.

There are a few counts of this clone. This rearrangement joins TRBV29-1 to TRBJ1-2; D is undetermined. The CDR3 consists of 12 residues. V was clipped by 3 bases and J by 6 bases, with 11 bases between them. Germline V lookup: CDR1 SQVTM, CDR2 ANQGSEA. The CDR3 spells CSVESEENGYTF. CDR3 in DNA: TGCAGCGTTGAGAGTGAGGAAAATGGCTACACCTTC.

The DNA of the CDR3 is TGTGCCACCAAAGGAGGAGAGGGACTCCAGCAAGAGACCCAGTACTTC. Translated, it gives CATKGGEGLQQETQYF. This chain links TRBV27 with TRBJ2-5; tentative D call: TRBD2 (6 bases). CDR3 length equals 16 residues. The V and J ends lost 10 bases and 2 bases respectively, with 23 bases between them. From germline, CDR1 is MNHEY and CDR2 SMNVEV (reference sequence).

This clone has more than one count but fewer than ten. The chain combines TRBV19 with TRBJ1-2; tentative D call: TRBD1 (6 bases). Trimming took 8 bases from V and 4 from J, leaving 14 bases between them. Germline V gene sequence: CDR1 LNHDA, CDR2 SQIVND (reference sequence). The CDR3 covers 13 residues. The DNA for the CDR3 is TGTGCCAGTTCCAACAGGGTCCCCTATGGCTACACCTTC. Amino acid sequence: CASSNRVPYGYTF.

The V gene is TRBV11-2, the J gene TRBJ1-3; unclear D gene. The germline V and J ends were trimmed by 5 bases and 0 bases, with 20 bases remaining between them. CDR1 and CDR2 (germline): SGHAT, FQNNGV. The CDR3 has 18 residues. CDR3 DNA sequence: TGTGCCAGCAGCCCCCAACGCCCCAGGCAGCTCTCTGGAAACACCATATATTTT. This sequence encodes CASSPQRPRQLSGNTIYF.

The chain carries TRBV5-6 and TRBJ2-7, with TRBD1 identical over 9 bases. The CDR3 covers 15 residues. The junction had 10 bases not matched to a gene; V was cut back by 3 bases and J by 6 bases. Germline CDR1 is SGHDT and CDR2 is YYEEEE. In DNA, the CDR3 is TGTGCCAGCAGCTGGGGACAGGGTGATCCCCCCGAGCAGTACTTC. It translates to CASSWGQGDPPEQYF.

This clone has only a few counts. The J gene is TRBJ2-7, the V gene TRBV5-6; 8 nucleotides match TRBD1. The V gene end was trimmed by 6 bases and the J gene end by 9 bases; junction bases not matched to a gene: 11. This CDR3 contains 13 residues. Per the germline V gene, CDR1 is SGHDT and CDR2 is YYEEEE. CDR3 nucleotides: TGTGCCAGCACCCTAGGACAGGGTCCCGGGCAGTACTTC. Residues: CASTLGQGPGQYF.

This clone has a handful of counts. V usage is TRBV19 and J usage is TRBJ1-5, with D unclear. The CDR3 extends over 14 amino acids. Trimming shortened V by 6 bases and J by 4 bases, and 13 bases separated the two germline ends. CDR1 is LNHDA, CDR2 SQIVND, per germline (reference sequence). The CDR3 nucleotides read TGTGCCAGTAGAGATAGGACTGGAAATCAGCCCCAGCATTTT. Translation gives CASRDRTGNQPQHF.

In its sample, this clone was seen once. Other DNA sequences in this specimen translate into the identical CDR3. The chain uses TRBV6-1 and TRBJ1-5, with D unresolved. The CDR3 sequence is 14 residues long. In germline, CDR1 is MNHNS, CDR2 SASEGT. V lost 2 bases and J 4 bases, leaving 9 bases between the germline ends. The CDR3 protein is CASSESTGNQPQHF. The CDR3 DNA reads as TGTGCCAGCAGTGAATCCACGGGAAATCAGCCCCAGCATTTT.

This clone showed up just a few times. It is unclear where the CDR3 begins or ends on the DNA, so no DNA is shown, and the CDR3 is as TCRdb lists it. V is TRBV19 and J is TRBJ2-3; no DNA check was done on the table's D call, TRBD2. Germline V gene sequence: CDR1 LNHDA, CDR2 SQIVND (reference sequence). The CDR3 length is 24 residues, termini included. CDR3 loop: CASSTGLAGAHRYAVFWPTDTQYF.

The V gene is TRBV27, the J gene TRBJ1-2; no reliable D call. The ends were cut back, 5 bases at V and 8 bases at J, with 12 bases in the middle. The CDR3 loop spans 12 amino acids. Per the germline V gene, CDR1 is MNHEY and CDR2 is SMNVEV (reference sequence). The CDR3 sequence: CASSHPPRGYTF. CDR3 DNA: TGTGCCAGCAGTCACCCCCCTAGAGGCTACACCTTC.

The chain has TRBV5-4 and TRBJ2-1; 13 bases agree with TRBD2. CDR3 length equals 15 residues. Germline V gives CDR1 SGHNT, CDR2 YYREEE (reference sequence). V shed 4 bases and J 7 bases; nucleotides not matched to a gene: 5. CDR3 DNA sequence: TGTGCCAGCAGCCCGGGACTAGCGGGGCGAAATGAGCAGTTCTTC. Residues: CASSPGLAGRNEQFF.

CDR3 residues: CAIRGSRAEAFF. The CDR3 DNA reads as TGTGCCATTAGAGGTAGTCGAGCTGAAGCTTTCTTT. The rearrangement links TRBV2 to TRBJ1-1, with unresolved D. Germline CDR1 and CDR2: SNHLY and FYNNEI. The CDR3 sequence is 12 residues long. The ends were cut back, 10 bases at V and 6 bases at J, with 15 bases in the middle.

The gene calls are TRBV4-1 and TRBJ1-2; 7 bases are a match to TRBD1. Germline CDR1 and CDR2: MGHRA and YSYEKL. The CDR3 length is 17 residues. V lost 3 bases to trimming and J lost 4 bases; unmatched junction nucleotides: 14. The CDR3 protein is CASSQNFPGGLSYGYTF. As DNA, the CDR3 is TGCGCCAGCAGCCAGAACTTTCCAGGGGGGCTATCCTATGGCTACACCTTC.

The table lists this clone with a few counts. In DNA, the CDR3 is TGTGCCAGCAGTTTTTCGGGACAGTTCTACGAGCAGTACTTC. It specifies CASSFSGQFYEQYF. V is TRBV6-1 and J is TRBJ2-7; TRBD1 matches 7 bases. CDR1 MNHNS and CDR2 SASEGT come from the germline V gene. This CDR3 is 14 amino acids long. V was pared by 5 bases and J by 3 bases, with 7 bases of the junction left unmatched.

In its sample, this clone was seen a few times. The genes are TRBV7-2 and TRBJ1-5, with TRBD1 as a possible D gene (5 bases). Per the germline V gene, CDR1 is SGHTA and CDR2 is FQGNSA. V shed 1 base and J shed 1 base, with 17 bases lying between them. The CDR3 is made up of 18 amino acids. This chain's CDR3 is CASSLGTPQQESNQPQHF. CDR3 bases: TGTGCCAGCAGCTTAGGAACCCCACAACAGGAAAGCAATCAGCCCCAGCATTTT.

This sequence joins TRBV4-3 and TRBJ2-7; maybe TRBD1 (6 bases). The CDR3 covers 14 residues. The V and J ends lost 4 bases and 4 bases respectively, with 14 bases between them. Germline lookup yields CDR1 LGHNA and CDR2 YSLEER. In DNA, the CDR3 is TGCGCCAGCAGCCTCGCGACAGGAGTGTACGAGCAGTACTTC. Translation gives CASSLATGVYEQYF.

The chain couples TRBV12-5 to TRBJ1-1; D is perhaps TRBD1 (5 bases). Germline V gene sequence: CDR1 LGHNT, CDR2 FRNRAP. Trimming took 6 bases from V and 0 from J, leaving 11 bases between them. This CDR3 has 14 residues. CDR3: CASGITGVNTEAFF. CDR3 DNA sequence: TGTGCTAGTGGGATAACAGGCGTGAACACTGAAGCTTTCTTT.

The chain employs TRBV5-1 and TRBJ2-7; tentatively, D is TRBD2 (6 bases). Germline-derived CDR1 and CDR2 are SGHRS and YFSETQ. Trimming removed 4 bases from V and 9 bases from J, with 14 bases in between. The CDR3 runs 12 residues. CDR3 in amino acids: CASSGEASGQYF. DNA of the CDR3: TGCGCCAGCAGCGGGGAGGCGAGCGGGCAGTACTTC.